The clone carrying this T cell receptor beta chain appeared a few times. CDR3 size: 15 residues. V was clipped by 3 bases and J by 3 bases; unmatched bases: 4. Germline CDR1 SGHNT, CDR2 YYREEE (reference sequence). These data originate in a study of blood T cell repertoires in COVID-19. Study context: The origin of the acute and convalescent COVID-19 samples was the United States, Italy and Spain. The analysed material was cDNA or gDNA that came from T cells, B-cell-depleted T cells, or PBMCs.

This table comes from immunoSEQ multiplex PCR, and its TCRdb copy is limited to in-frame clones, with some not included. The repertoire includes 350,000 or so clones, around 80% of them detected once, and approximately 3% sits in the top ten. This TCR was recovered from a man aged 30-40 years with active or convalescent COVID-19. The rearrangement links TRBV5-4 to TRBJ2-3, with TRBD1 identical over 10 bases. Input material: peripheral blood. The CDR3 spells CASSYGDRGTDTQYF. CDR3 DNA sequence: TGTGCCAGCAGCTACGGGGACAGGGGAACAGATACGCAGTATTTT.